The next 13 T cell receptor beta chains were all read from a single sample in a study of blood T cell repertoires in COVID-19. Profiled with immunoSEQ multiplex PCR; TCRdb holds only in-frame clones, not every one. The table lists 250,000 to 350,000 clones, roughly 90% of them singletons. Sequencing was performed on peripheral blood. These receptors originate from a woman aged 55-69 years with acute or convalescent COVID-19.

The chain uses TRBV5-6 and TRBJ2-7; TRBD1 matches 12 bases. Germline lookup yields CDR1 SGHDT and CDR2 YYEEEE. This CDR3 comprises 16 residues. The ends lost 0 bases at V and 3 bases at J; junction bases unmatched: 4. CDR3 region: CASSLDRDRGLYEQYF. The CDR3 DNA reads as TGTGCCAGCAGCTTGGACCGGGACAGGGGGCTCTACGAGCAGTACTTC. The full variable domain, rest sourced from reference TRBV5-6 and TRBJ2-7, is DAGVTQSPTHLIKTRGQQVTLRCSPKSGHDTVSWYQQALGQGPQFIFQYYEEEERQRGNFPDRFSGHQFPNYSSELNVNALLLGDSALYLCASSLDRDRGLYEQYFGPGTRLTVT.

CDR3 residues: CASSLTPNPPRYTF. CDR3 bases: TGTGCCAGCAGCTTAACACCAAACCCACCCCGCTACACCTTC. This sequence joins TRBV7-9 and TRBJ1-2, with D hard to call. In germline, CDR1 is SEHNR, CDR2 FQNEAQ (reference sequence). The CDR3 covers 14 residues. Trimming stripped 2 bases from V and 9 bases from J, with 16 bases between. Supplemented by reference TRBV7-9 and TRBJ1-2, the full variable domain reads DTGVSQNPRHKITKRGQNVTFRCDPISEHNRLYWYRQTLGQGPEFLTYFQNEAQLEKSRLLSDRFSAERPKGSFSTLEIQRTEQGDSAMYLCASSLTPNPPRYTFGSGTRLTVV.

The rearrangement joins TRBV6-2 or TRBV6-3 to TRBJ2-7; D is uncertain. From germline, CDR1 is MNHEY and CDR2 SVGEGT. V dropped 2 bases and J dropped 8 bases, with 13 bases sitting between them. The CDR3 is 13 residues long. In DNA, the CDR3 is TGTGCCAGCAGTTACATACAGAGAGACCAGCAGTACTTC. It is translated as CASSYIQRDQQYF.

V and J are TRBV6-6 and TRBJ1-5; 9 bases agree with TRBD1. CDR3 length equals 15 residues. V was clipped by 6 bases and J by 5 bases; unmatched bases: 8. Germline CDR1 and CDR2: MNHNY and SVGAGI (reference sequence). CDR3 loop: CASSRRQGGDQPQHF. CDR3 in DNA: TGTGCCAGCAGCCGTAGACAGGGGGGAGATCAGCCCCAGCATTTT.

This sequence joins TRBV5-5 and TRBJ2-7; perhaps TRBD2 as D (6 bases). Germline CDR1 is SGHKS and CDR2 is YYEKEE (reference sequence). CDR3 size: 12 residues. V was pared by 4 bases and J by 3 bases, with 8 bases between. CDR3: CASSMGLYEQYF. CDR3 DNA sequence: TGTGCCAGCAGCATGGGACTCTACGAGCAGTACTTC. Full variable domain (outside the CDR3, taken from reference TRBV5-5 and TRBJ2-7): DAGVTQSPTHLIKTRGQQVTLRCSPISGHKSVSWYQQVLGQGPQFIFQYYEKEERGRGNFPDRFSARQFPNYSSELNVNALLLGDSALYLCASSMGLYEQYFGPGTRLTVT.

The chain joins TRBV6-4 to TRBJ2-3; 12 bases line up with TRBD2. Germline loops: CDR1 MRHNA, CDR2 SNTAGT. V lost 0 bases to trimming and J lost 6 bases; unmatched junction nucleotides: 13. The CDR3 runs to 19 residues. This chain's CDR3 is CASSDSPFTSGGPWDTQYF. CDR3 sequence (DNA): TGTGCCAGCAGTGACTCACCCTTTACTAGCGGGGGGCCTTGGGATACGCAGTATTTT.

This clone was seen more than once but under ten times. The chain is built from TRBV7-2 and TRBJ1-2; D is perhaps TRBD1 (6 bases). The CDR3 consists of 16 residues. Deletions cut 2 bases from V and 8 bases from J, with 21 bases between. CDR1 is SGHTA and CDR2 is FQGNSA in the germline V gene. CDR3 sequence (DNA): TGTGCCAGCAGCTTACGCGACGGAACAGGGTGGGGCGGCTACACCTTC. Translating it yields CASSLRDGTGWGGYTF.

The chain couples TRBV6-5 to TRBJ1-2; 8 nucleotides line up with TRBD1. CDR1 is MNHEY, CDR2 SVGAGI, per germline. The trim removed 6 bases at V and 5 bases at J, leaving 5 bases unmatched. The CDR3 has 13 residues. In nucleotides, the CDR3 is TGTGCCAGCAGGGAGGACAGGGCTTATGGCTACACCTTC. This sequence encodes CASREDRAYGYTF.

The rearrangement uses TRBV3-1 (or the pseudogene TRBV3-2) and TRBJ2-1, with 15 bases matching TRBD2. J was trimmed by 0 bases and V by 6 bases; bases with no gene match: 3. In germline, CDR1 is LGHDT, CDR2 YNNKEL (reference sequence). The CDR3 extends over 17 amino acids. The CDR3: CASSGLAGGISYNEQFF. DNA of the CDR3: TGTGCCAGCAGTGGACTAGCGGGGGGGATCTCCTACAATGAGCAGTTCTTC.

This clone was seen a handful of times. The V call is TRBV2, the J call TRBJ1-3; TRBD1 is a possible D gene (5 bases). Trimming cost V 1 base and J 0 bases, with 7 bases left between them. There are 15 residues in the CDR3. CDR1 is SNHLY, CDR2 FYNNEI, per germline. The CDR3 reads CASSEGTSSGNTIYF. In DNA form, the CDR3 reads TGTGCCAGCAGTGAAGGGACATCCTCTGGAAACACCATATATTTT.

For the CDR3, the DNA is TGTGCCATCAGAACGGCAGGGGGAGGCACAGATACGCAGTATTTT. Encoded protein: CAIRTAGGGTDTQYF. The J gene is TRBJ2-3, the V gene TRBV10-3, with TRBD1 matching over 7 bases. Germline V lookup: CDR1 ENHRY, CDR2 SYGVKD. J lost 1 base, V lost 6 bases, and 7 bases had no gene match. The CDR3 has 15 amino acids.

Concerning this clone itself: This sample includes further DNA sequences coding for the same CDR3. This chain joins TRBV18 and TRBJ1-5; TRBD1 aligns across 7 bases. V shed 4 bases, J shed 2 bases, and the junction held 2 bases outside the gene matches. This CDR3 is 14 amino acids long. Looked up from germline, CDR1 is KGHSH and CDR2 is LQKENI. The CDR3 DNA sequence: TGTGCCAGCTCACGTGACAGGGGCAATCAGCCCCAGCATTTT. Amino acid sequence: CASSRDRGNQPQHF.

The chain couples TRBV3-1 (or the pseudogene TRBV3-2) to TRBJ2-3, with 7 positions matching TRBD2. Germline V gives CDR1 LGHDT, CDR2 YNNKEL (reference sequence). The V gene end was trimmed by 4 bases and the J gene end by 1 base; junction bases not matched to a gene: 14. This CDR3 is 18 amino acids long. The DNA for the CDR3 is TGTGCCAGCAGCCCACAATTGGGGAGGGGCGGGGGCACAGATACGCAGTATTTT. It yields the protein CASSPQLGRGGGTDTQYF.